These 9 T cell receptor beta chains share one sample of origin, sequenced in a study of T-cell reconstitution after alpha-beta-depleted transplantation in children. Researchers prepared the TCRbeta library using unique molecular identifiers, the study reports. TCRdb itself ran the PCR reads through MiXCR, one entry per CDR3 protein. This table has 100,000 to 120,000 distinct CDR3 sequences, approximately 6.9% appearing once. Source: PBMCs, mostly from graft donor cells, taken 360 days after TCRalphabeta/CD19-depleted stem cell transplant. These receptors originate from a male patient between 2 and 9 years old who had a stem cell transplant for acute lymphoblastic leukemia, so the T cells may come from the graft donor.

In this sample, this clonotype turned up many times. The chain has TRBV4-3 and TRBJ1-1, with a tentative D call TRBD1 (6 bases). V lost 0 bases to trimming and J lost 4 bases, with 9 bases between them. Germline V gene lookup returns CDR1 LGHNA and CDR2 YSLEER. This CDR3 is 14 amino acids long. CDR3 in amino acids: CASSQERDITEAFF. For the CDR3, the DNA is TGCGCCAGCAGCCAAGAAAGGGACATCACTGAAGCTTTCTTT.

This clonotype was found many times. The J gene is TRBJ1-1, the V gene TRBV28, with D perhaps matching TRBD1 (6 bases). V shed 6 bases and J shed 1 base, with 15 bases lying between them. Germline lookup yields CDR1 MDHEN and CDR2 SYDVKM. The CDR3 covers 15 residues. The CDR3 bases are TGTGCCAGCAGACTCGGCAGGACAGCGAACACTGAAGCTTTCTTT. This translates into CASRLGRTANTEAFF.

This clonotype was recorded many times. The rearrangement links TRBV7-2 to TRBJ2-1; no reliable D call. Germline V lookup: CDR1 SGHTA, CDR2 FQGNSA. CDR3 length: 12 residues. Trimming took 7 bases from V and 4 from J, leaving 8 bases between them. CDR3 DNA: TGTGCCAGCAAGGCGGCTTACAATGAGCAGTTCTTC. This translates into CASKAAYNEQFF.

This chain uses TRBV7-2 with TRBJ2-3; 13 nucleotides line up with TRBD2. Germline V gives CDR1 SGHTA, CDR2 FQGNSA. CDR3 length: 16 residues. V lost 4 bases and J lost 5; bases outside the gene matches: 6. The chain's CDR3 is CASSSGLAGAIDTQYF. In DNA form, the CDR3 reads TGTGCCAGCAGCTCCGGACTAGCGGGGGCTATAGATACGCAGTATTTT.

This clonotype has ten or more counts. This rearrangement joins TRBV4-3 to TRBJ2-7; TRBD2 agrees at 8 bases. Germline lookup yields CDR1 LGHNA and CDR2 YSLEER. With 6 bases clipped from V and 2 bases from J, the junction kept 6 bases outside the gene matches. CDR3 length: 14 residues. The CDR3 DNA follows: TGCGCCAGCAGTAGCGGGATTTACCCCTACGAGCAGTACTTC. Its protein is CASSSGIYPYEQYF.

CDR3 coding DNA: TGTGCCATCAGCCCTGACAGGGAGGGCACCGGGGAGCTGTTTTTT. This gives the protein CAISPDREGTGELFF. This chain links TRBV10-3 with TRBJ2-2; D tentatively fits TRBD1 or TRBD2 (7 bases each). In germline, CDR1 is ENHRY, CDR2 SYGVKD. V was cut by 6 bases and J by 4 bases, with 15 bases left in between. This CDR3 contains 15 residues.

At least ten counts were recorded for this clonotype. V is TRBV7-9 and J is TRBJ2-7; D might be TRBD2 (5 bases). This CDR3 has 13 amino acids. CDR1 is SEHNR and CDR2 is FQNEAQ in the germline V gene (reference sequence). Trimming removed 4 bases at V and 1 base at J, with 8 bases between. CDR3 amino acids: CASSSPGSYEQYF. Here the CDR3 DNA reads TGTGCCAGCAGCTCCCCGGGATCCTACGAGCAGTACTTC.

Note on this clonotype: This may be a read error, as it is one base from a much larger clone. This chain joins TRBV3-1 and TRBJ2-5, with D unresolved. The CDR3 consists of 15 residues. Germline V gene sequence: CDR1 LGHDT, CDR2 YNNKEL (reference sequence). V was clipped by 0 bases and J by 1 base, with 9 bases between them. CDR3 loop: CASSQDPTVQETQYF. CDR3 bases: TGTGCCAGCAGCCAAGATCCCACAGTCCAAGAGACCCAGTACTTC.

The chain has TRBV30 and TRBJ2-5, with no clear D. The V gene's germline CDR1 is GTSNPN and CDR2 SVGIG (reference sequence). The CDR3 spans 11 residues. Trimming removed 4 bases from V and 5 bases from J, with 8 bases in between. CDR3 nucleotide sequence: TGTGCCTGGAAGGTTGAGGAGACCCAGTACTTC. It encodes CAWKVEETQYF.